This T cell receptor (beta chain) comes out of a study of breast tumors, draining lymph nodes, adjacent tissues (dated by TCRdb to 2016 to 2018). Regarding the research as a whole: The study compared TCR beta repertoires across tumor, adjacent nontumor tissue and axillary lymph nodes from breast cancer patients. The study aimed to assess the relationships and possible T-cell exchange between tumor, surrounding tissue and draining lymph node repertoires in human breast cancer.

Sequencer: Illumina HiSeq 2000. Multiplex PCR amplification was used to generate the TCR beta chain libraries. High-throughput sequencing was used to analyze the amplified TCR beta chain products. TCRdb itself trimmed the public reads at Q25 with fastp, ran MiXCR and retained productive beta chains. Under each unique CDR3 protein, matching rows form one entry showing the most common genes and DNA. This sample holds about 200,000 distinct CDR3 sequences; less than 40% were observed only once. Clones ranked in the top ten supply approximately 3.5% of the sample. What the research found in general, with its limitations: Tumors showed preferential V and J gene usage, and their T-cell repertoire diversity fell below that of lymph nodes yet above that of nontumor tissue. The conclusion that tumor T cells originate in lymph nodes was framed as consistent with a hypothesis rather than directly demonstrated. Tumor and nontumor tissue repertoires were found to be significantly more similar in luminal-like than in basal-like breast cancer. The data were considered consistent with the idea that most tumor T cells come from the lymph node and then expand in tumor tissue.

Lymph node samples came from the axillary draining lymph nodes of breast cancer patients. For this chain, trimming is 3 bases at the V end and 3 bases at the J end, and the number of junction bases without a gene match is 6. Including cysteine and phenylalanine, the CDR3 has 15 amino acids. The read is trimmed to its CDR3 DNA, 45 bases read in frame from base 1. From a lookup of the germline V gene (reference sequence), CDR1 and CDR2 are LNHDA and SQIVND. This clonotype was observed at least ten times. The clone's antigen remains unknown. Base qualities are not recorded, but no much larger clone differs from it by a single base.

Sequencing input: axillary lymph node tissue. The chain links TRBV19 with TRBJ2-7, and 9 junction bases match TRBD2. The source is a female donor with breast cancer. Some clones in this sample may be carry-over from other donors' samples. Here is the DNA: TGTGCCAGTAGTATTGGAGGAGCGGGAGGCTACGAGCAGTACTTC. Translated, it gives CASSIGGAGGYEQYF.